Each of the 25 T cell receptor beta chains below was sequenced from the same sample in a study of cytomegalovirus exposure and HLA in healthy donors. PCR was performed using 60 Vbeta and 13 Jbeta primers. TCRdb's table, derived via immunoSEQ multiplex PCR, lists solely in-frame clones and lacks some. The sample gives under 150,000 clones, over 60% of which show up once; about 6.5% is in the top ten. Sequenced input: PBMCs. All receptors come from a man in his forties in good health and CMV-seropositive.

The genes are TRBV7-8 and TRBJ2-3; 8 nucleotides agree with TRBD2. Germline CDR1 is SGHVS and CDR2 is FQNEAQ. The CDR3 length is 16 residues. Trimming cost V 8 bases and J 2 bases; bases outside gene matches: 12. The CDR3 DNA reads as TGTGCCAGCGGCCCACAGACGGGACTAGTCACAGATACGCAGTATTTT. Residues: CASGPQTGLVTDTQYF.

This clone was detected only once. The rearrangement links TRBV4-3 to TRBJ1-1, with D possibly being TRBD1 (5 bases). This CDR3 region has 15 residues. Trimming pared 2 bases from V and 6 bases from J, leaving 16 bases between. Germline V CDR1 and CDR2: LGHNA, YSLEER. Here the CDR3 reads CASSQIATGGAEAFF. The CDR3 DNA is TGCGCCAGCAGCCAAATCGCCACAGGCGGGGCTGAAGCTTTCTTT.

The chain combines TRBV2 with TRBJ2-5; weak D call: TRBD1 (5 bases). The germline V gene has CDR1 SNHLY and CDR2 FYNNEI. CDR3 length: 13 residues. V was shortened by 8 bases and J by 4 bases, with 14 bases between the two germline ends. The CDR3, as DNA: TGTGCCAGCCAGGGCATGGGCTCAGAGACCCAGTACTTC. Its translation is CASQGMGSETQYF.

The CDR3 reads CASSPTGFKAFF. In DNA, the CDR3 is TGTGCCAGCAGCCCAACAGGGTTCAAAGCTTTCTTT. The chain is built from TRBV14 and TRBJ1-1; D perhaps matches TRBD1 (6 bases). The CDR3 length is 12 residues. Trimming left V 4 bases short and J 9 bases short, with 12 bases between. Germline CDR1 is SGHDN and CDR2 is FVKESK.

This clone was seen a few times. This chain links TRBV7-2 with TRBJ2-7; D is undetermined. There are 15 residues in the CDR3. V lost 1 base and J lost 3, with 13 bases in between. The V gene's germline CDR1 is SGHTA and CDR2 FQGNSA. The CDR3 bases are TGTGCCAGCAGCTTAGATCTAGGTTCCGTCTACGAGCAGTACTTC. This gives the protein CASSLDLGSVYEQYF.

This clone was seen only once. At one end, the junction sequence differs from germline, possibly due to a read error. The chain uses TRBV7-7 and TRBJ2-7, with 7 bases that match TRBD1. The CDR3 has 13 residues. The V gene's germline CDR1 is SSHAT and CDR2 FNYEAQ (reference sequence). The CDR3, as DNA: TGTGCTAGCAGCTGGAAGACAGGGTCCGAGCAGTACTTC. Translation: CASSWKTGSEQYF. Looking up the rest from reference TRBV7-7 and TRBJ2-7 gives the full variable domain: GAGVSQSPRYKVTKRGQDVTLRCDPISSHATLYWYQQALGQGPEFLTYFNYEAQPDKSGLPSDRFSAERPEGSISTLTIQRTEQRDSAMYRCASSWKTGSEQYFGPGTRLTVT.

This chain joins TRBV1 and TRBJ2-1; the table assigns TRBD2, which was not confirmed against the DNA. TRBV1 is a known pseudogene. The CDR3 consists of 19 residues. The CDR3 sequence: CTSSQAGSRLARGGNEQFF. CDR3 nucleotide sequence: TGCACCAGCAGCCAAGCAGGGAGCAGGCTAGCGAGGGGGGGCAATGAGCAGTTCTTC.

This clone was seen only once. The rearrangement joins TRBV5-1 to TRBJ2-3; 8 bases fit TRBD2. V dropped 3 bases and J dropped 3; count of bases not matched to a gene: 12. This CDR3 has 17 amino acids. The germline CDR1 and CDR2 sequences are SGHRS and YFSETQ. The CDR3 region has the DNA TGCGCCAGCAGCTCTGGGATGCGGGGGGTGCTAACAGATACGCAGTATTTT. Translation: CASSSGMRGVLTDTQYF.

This chain uses TRBV19 with TRBJ2-1; 9 bases line up with TRBD1. With V trimmed by 5 bases and J by 7 bases, 6 bases remained unmatched. Germline loops: CDR1 LNHDA, CDR2 SQIVND (reference sequence). The CDR3 runs 14 residues. The CDR3 protein is CASSAGQGINEQFF. CDR3 coding DNA: TGTGCCAGTAGTGCCGGACAGGGGATAAATGAGCAGTTCTTC.

The CDR3 nucleotides read TGTGCCAGCAGCCCACGGACGGGGGGGAACACAGATACGCAGTATTTT. This codes for CASSPRTGGNTDTQYF. The V gene is TRBV9, the J gene TRBJ2-3, with 8 bases that match TRBD2. Germline V CDR1 and CDR2: SGDLS, YYNGEE. The V segment lost 4 bases and the J segment 2 bases; nucleotides outside the gene matches: 9. The CDR3 extends over 16 amino acids.

The chain recombines TRBV27 with TRBJ2-1; TRBD2 matches 13 bases. Trimming removed 6 bases from V and 7 bases from J; junction bases left unmatched: 6. CDR1 MNHEY and CDR2 SMNVEV come from the germline V gene (reference sequence). The CDR3 consists of 15 residues. This chain's CDR3 is CASSPGTSGVNEQFF. CDR3 nucleotides: TGTGCCAGCAGCCCCGGGACTAGCGGGGTTAATGAGCAGTTCTTC.

The CDR3 is CATSRLGDRADQPQHF. CDR3 nucleotide sequence: TGTGCCACCAGCAGATTAGGGGACAGGGCAGATCAGCCCCAGCATTTT. This chain uses TRBV15 with TRBJ1-5, with 9 bases that match TRBD1. The CDR3 consists of 16 residues. The junction had 7 bases not matched to a gene; V was cut back by 2 bases and J by 5 bases. Per the germline V gene, CDR1 is LNHNV and CDR2 is YYDKDF (reference sequence).

This chain uses TRBV5-6 with TRBJ2-3, with D tentatively TRBD2 (6 bases). Germline V lookup: CDR1 SGHDT, CDR2 YYEEEE. V lost 0 bases and J 3 bases, leaving 8 bases between the germline ends. The CDR3 has 14 residues. CDR3 DNA: TGTGCCAGCAGCTTGGGACTAGGGACAGATACGCAGTATTTT. Residues: CASSLGLGTDTQYF.

The genes are TRBV9 and TRBJ1-3, with 12 positions matching TRBD1. Germline V gene lookup returns CDR1 SGDLS and CDR2 YYNGEE. V shed 3 bases, J shed 5 bases, and the junction held 12 bases outside the gene matches. The CDR3 covers 18 residues. The CDR3 DNA reads TGTGCCAGCAGCGGATCACCGGGACAGGGGGCGATAAGAAACACCATATATTTT. Translating it yields CASSGSPGQGAIRNTIYF.

The chain employs TRBV19 and TRBJ2-7; TRBD2 aligns across 9 bases. The J segment lost 2 bases and the V segment lost 3 bases, leaving 8 bases of the junction unmatched. The CDR3 contains 16 residues. In germline, CDR1 is LNHDA, CDR2 SQIVND (reference sequence). CDR3 in DNA: TGTGCCAGTAGTATGCGGCTAGCGGGAAACACCTACGAGCAGTACTTC. Protein sequence: CASSMRLAGNTYEQYF.

The chain employs TRBV6-5 and TRBJ1-2, with 11 positions matching TRBD1. V was clipped by 6 bases and J by 6 bases; unmatched bases: 6. Looked up from germline, CDR1 is MNHEY and CDR2 is SVGAGI. This CDR3 is built from 14 residues. CDR3 coding DNA: TGTGCCAGCAGCCCGGACAGGGGGCAGGATGGCTACACCTTC. Translating it yields CASSPDRGQDGYTF.

The chain links TRBV5-1 to TRBJ1-3; 9 nucleotides match TRBD1. Losses at the gene ends were 4 bases for V and 2 bases for J; bases not matched to a gene: 16. The CDR3 extends over 19 amino acids. Germline V CDR1 and CDR2: SGHRS, YFSETQ. CDR3 residues: CASSDGTGLRGLPGNTIYF. The CDR3 nucleotides are TGCGCCAGCAGCGATGGGACAGGGCTCCGTGGCCTCCCTGGAAACACCATATATTTT.

This sequence joins TRBV18 and TRBJ1-2; TRBD1 matches at 7 bases. J was trimmed by 7 bases and V by 3 bases; bases with no gene match: 5. Germline V CDR1 and CDR2: KGHSH, LQKENI. The length of the CDR3 is 13 residues. CDR3 loop: CASSPRGSGGYTF. The CDR3 region has the DNA TGTGCCAGCTCACCCAGGGGGAGTGGTGGCTACACCTTC.

This chain joins TRBV27 and TRBJ1-3; no firm D call. The length of the CDR3 is 16 residues. Trimming left V 2 bases short and J 0 bases short, with 11 bases between. Per the germline V gene, CDR1 is MNHEY and CDR2 is SMNVEV (reference sequence). CDR3 residues: CASSLKAGFSGNTIYF. DNA of the CDR3: TGTGCCAGCAGTTTAAAGGCAGGTTTCTCTGGAAACACCATATATTTT.

Concerning this clone: Other DNA sequences of this sample code for an identical CDR3. CDR3 in amino acids: CASSSAYEQYF. Here the CDR3 DNA reads TGTGCCAGCAGTTCCGCCTACGAGCAGTACTTC. This chain joins TRBV28 and TRBJ2-7, with unresolved D. This CDR3 comprises 11 residues. The V and J ends lost 4 bases and 2 bases respectively, with 3 bases between them. In germline, CDR1 is MDHEN, CDR2 SYDVKM.

V usage is TRBV5-6 and J usage is TRBJ2-7; 8 bases fit TRBD1. The germline CDR1 and CDR2 sequences are SGHDT and YYEEEE. Unmatched junction bases numbered 13, after V lost 4 bases and J lost 4 bases. The CDR3 totals 16 residues. CDR3 DNA: TGTGCCAGCAGCCCTGAACCCGGGACAGGACATTACGAGCAGTACTTC. Amino acids: CASSPEPGTGHYEQYF.

The genes are TRBV11-2 and TRBJ1-1, with D unresolved. With 6 bases removed from V and 4 bases from J, the gap between germline ends came to 18 bases. This CDR3 has 15 amino acids. The germline CDR1 and CDR2 sequences are SGHAT and FQNNGV. The CDR3 bases are TGTGCCAGCAGGAAGGAGGCTTTACTTTCCACTGAAGCTTTCTTT. Protein sequence: CASRKEALLSTEAFF.

The gene calls are TRBV27 and TRBJ1-4; D ambiguous. With 3 bases removed from V and 4 bases from J, the gap between germline ends came to 6 bases. Per the germline V gene, CDR1 is MNHEY and CDR2 is SMNVEV (reference sequence). The CDR3 is 13 amino acids. The CDR3, as DNA: TGTGCCAGCAGTTTCAGTCATAATGAAAAACTGTTTTTT. Translated, it gives CASSFSHNEKLFF.

The chain combines TRBV7-9 with TRBJ1-1; perhaps TRBD1 as D (5 bases). CDR1 and CDR2 from the germline V gene are SEHNR and FQNEAQ (reference sequence). Trimming left V 5 bases short and J 1 base short, with 17 bases between. The CDR3 runs 16 residues. CDR3 region: CASSRPTGQQNTEAFF. The CDR3 nucleotides read TGTGCCAGCAGCCGCCCTACCGGACAACAGAACACTGAAGCTTTCTTT.

The chain carries TRBV5-1 and TRBJ2-5; weak D call: TRBD2 (6 bases). Germline-derived CDR1 and CDR2 are SGHRS and YFSETQ. The CDR3 has 14 amino acids. Trimming took off 2 bases at V and 6 bases at J, with 14 bases between the two ends. CDR3 nucleotide sequence: TGCGCCAGCAGCTTAGTGCGGGAACCCAAGACCCAGTACTTC. Encoded protein: CASSLVREPKTQYF.